The present TCR beta chain was sequenced within a study of blood T cells in healthy people across ages. Findings and limits, study-wide: A strong correlation between TCR beta diversity and naive T cell percentage was seen.

Germline loops: CDR1 SGHTA, CDR2 FQGNSA. The CDR3 runs 15 residues. V was pared by 4 bases and J by 4 bases, with 9 bases of the junction left unmatched. As regards this clonotype: Its antigen is unidentified.

Then a second PCR, running about 6 to 12 cycles, was carried out with a sample-barcoded 5' primer and a J-beta primer mix. TCRdb recomputed calls from the 5' RACE reads with MiXCR, one row per CDR3 protein. The data show some 860,000 distinct CDR3 sequences, with roughly 50% seen just once and roughly 24% held by the top ten. The TCR was taken from a man in his forties in good health. Material for sequencing was blood. The V and J genes are TRBV7-2 and TRBJ2-5; 7 bases match TRBD2. CDR3 DNA: TGTGCCAGCAGCTCCCATGGGACGGGGGGAGAGACCCAGTACTTC. Protein sequence: CASSSHGTGGETQYF.